This entry lists 10 T cell receptor beta chains sequenced from one sample in a study of blood T cell repertoires in COVID-19 (dated by TCRdb to 2018 to 2020). Libraries came from the immunoSEQ multiplex PCR assay. Imported from immuneACCESS, the table was reduced by TCRdb to in-frame sequences with V and J called. These copies leave out some clones; in studies compared against another copy, an unresolved V gene accounts for under half, and the cause of the remainder is not known. For this sample there are about 240,000 clones; approximately 80% appear just once. The ten largest clones take up 1.9% of the sample. Sequencing input: peripheral blood. These receptor sequences come from a young man who had recovered from COVID-19.

The chain joins TRBV19 to TRBJ1-5, with a tentative D call TRBD1 (5 bases). CDR1 and CDR2 from the germline V gene are LNHDA and SQIVND (reference sequence). The V end lost 3 bases, the J end lost 7 bases, and 16 bases lay between the germline ends. The CDR3 runs to 15 residues. CDR3 DNA sequence: TGTGCCAGTAGTATCGCGACAGCGGGCGGCCAGCCCCAGCATTTT. This translates into CASSIATAGGQPQHF.

The chain carries TRBV11-2 and TRBJ2-2, with 7 bases that match TRBD1. Germline trimming cut 5 bases from V and 5 bases from J; bases unmatched to any gene: 11. The germline V gene has CDR1 SGHAT and CDR2 FQNNGV. This CDR3 is 16 amino acids long. CDR3 DNA: TGTGCCAGCAGCGTTGAGGGACAGACGAGAACCGGGGAGCTGTTTTTT. Translation: CASSVEGQTRTGELFF.

V is TRBV4-1 and J is TRBJ2-3; no firm D call. The CDR3 sequence is 16 residues long. The V gene lost 0 bases and the J gene lost 6 bases, with 16 bases spanning the gap. Germline lookup yields CDR1 MGHRA and CDR2 YSYEKL. The CDR3 spells CASSQEGIQIPDTQYF. DNA of the CDR3: TGCGCCAGCAGCCAAGAAGGCATACAGATACCCGATACGCAGTATTTT.

J is TRBJ2-7 and V is TRBV27, with TRBD1 matching 10 bases. V lost 6 bases, J lost 9 bases, and 14 bases stayed unmatched. CDR1 is MNHEY, CDR2 SMNVEV, per germline (reference sequence). The CDR3 contains 15 residues. This CDR3 is CASSPPPGQGRWQYF. DNA for the CDR3: TGTGCCAGCAGCCCCCCCCCGGGACAGGGGAGGTGGCAGTACTTC.

The chain carries TRBV4-1 and TRBJ2-6; 8 positions agree with TRBD1. The CDR3 loop spans 17 amino acids. Germline trimming cut 1 base from V and 4 bases from J; bases unmatched to any gene: 6. CDR1 and CDR2 (germline): MGHRA, YSYEKL. CDR3 sequence: CASSQVGRGPGANVLTF. The CDR3 region has the DNA TGCGCCAGCAGCCAAGTGGGCAGGGGGCCGGGGGCCAACGTCCTGACTTTC.

The gene calls are TRBV5-6 and TRBJ1-4; 8 bases fit TRBD1. Germline CDR1 reads SGHDT; CDR2 reads YYEEEE. The CDR3 is 13 residues long. Unmatched junction bases numbered 4, after V lost 4 bases and J lost 8 bases. CDR3 amino acids: CASSLAGGEKLFF. CDR3 coding DNA: TGTGCCAGCAGCCTCGCAGGGGGCGAAAAACTGTTTTTT. Full variable domain (missing parts from reference TRBV5-6 and TRBJ1-4): DAGVTQSPTHLIKTRGQQVTLRCSPKSGHDTVSWYQQALGQGPQFIFQYYEEEERQRGNFPDRFSGHQFPNYSSELNVNALLLGDSALYLCASSLAGGEKLFFGSGTQLSVL.

The table lists this clone with a few counts. CDR3 DNA: TGTGCCAGCTCACCACCCGGCGGGGGGGCGGTTAATGAGCAGTTCTTC. Its translation is CASSPPGGGAVNEQFF. This rearrangement joins TRBV18 to TRBJ2-1, with 9 bases fitting TRBD2. The CDR3 totals 16 residues. Germline V gene lookup returns CDR1 KGHSH and CDR2 LQKENI. The junction had 7 bases not matched to a gene; V was cut back by 0 bases and J by 7 bases.

This clone showed up just once. The rearrangement links TRBV11-2 to TRBJ2-4, with D possibly being TRBD1 (6 bases). Trimming shortened V by 4 bases and J by 0 bases, and 22 bases separated the two germline ends. This CDR3 is 19 amino acids long. Per germline, CDR1 SGHAT and CDR2 FQNNGV. CDR3: CASSSYRDTGRPAKNIQYF. The DNA of the CDR3 is TGTGCCAGCAGCTCATACCGGGACACTGGACGTCCAGCCAAAAACATTCAGTACTTC.

V and J are TRBV6-5 and TRBJ2-1, with a weak D call TRBD2 (5 bases). Germline V gene sequence: CDR1 MNHEY, CDR2 SVGAGI. The CDR3 length is 14 residues. Trimming removed 7 bases at V and 8 bases at J, with 18 bases between. For the CDR3, the DNA is TGTGCCAGCACCCTGTCGGGTGTGAGGGATGAGCAGTTCTTC. Its translation is CASTLSGVRDEQFF.

The chain combines TRBV6-5 with TRBJ1-2, with D possibly matching TRBD1 (5 bases). Germline values: CDR1 MNHEY, CDR2 SVGAGI. V lost 6 bases, J lost 6 bases, and 17 bases lay in between. The CDR3 contains 14 residues. The CDR3 spells CASRRRVGGNGYTF. The CDR3 DNA reads as TGTGCCAGCAGGCGCAGGGTGGGGGGTAATGGCTACACCTTC.